The T cell receptor beta chain under discussion was sequenced for a study of blood T cell repertoires in COVID-19. Study details: Samples taken during acute and convalescent COVID-19 were collected in the United States, Italy and Spain. PBMCs, B-cell-depleted T cells, or T cells provided the cDNA or gDNA that made up the material.

CDR1 is MDHEN, CDR2 SYDVKM, per germline. CDR3 size: 15 residues. With 6 bases clipped from V and 8 bases from J, the junction kept 12 bases outside the gene matches. Per the study methods: The authors estimated nucleated cell counts from reference gene primer amplification. Sequencing used immunoSEQ multiplex PCR; TCRdb keeps in-frame clones, though not all of them. That table supplies the V and J calls and clone size; D and trimming were determined from the DNA. The data hold 260,000 or so clones, with roughly 86% observed a single time. The origin of this receptor is a human donor in a cohort sampled during active COVID-19. The gene calls are TRBV28 and TRBJ1-2; 10 bases are a match to TRBD1. Sequenced sample: peripheral blood. The CDR3 DNA is TGTGCCAGCAGCCCCGCCCAAGGACAGGGGGGGGGCTACACCTTC. Translated, it gives CASSPAQGQGGGYTF.